One and the same sample provided the 19 T cell receptor beta chains below, sequenced in a study of CD8 T cells in ankylosing spondylitis. MiXCR, applied by TCRdb to the 5' RACE reads, yields one record per CDR3 protein. The sample lists about 240,000 distinct CDR3 sequences, 8.6% occurring once. Sequences were obtained from blood, either unsorted or a sorted T cell fraction (not recorded which). All receptors derive from a male donor with ankylosing spondylitis or in good health (not recorded which).

The V and J genes are TRBV12-3 or TRBV12-4 and TRBJ2-1; 10 nucleotides match TRBD2. The length of the CDR3 is 16 residues. J was trimmed by 4 bases and V by 5 bases; bases with no gene match: 8. In DNA form, the CDR3 reads TGTGCCAGCAGTCACGATAGCGGGGGGTTATACAATGAGCAGTTCTTC. It encodes CASSHDSGGLYNEQFF.

This clonotype showed up many times. The CDR3 reads CSAPRGGSLYEQYF. The CDR3 nucleotides are TGCAGTGCCCCAAGGGGTGGCAGCCTCTACGAGCAGTACTTC. V is TRBV20-1 and J is TRBJ2-7; D possibly corresponds to TRBD1 (5 bases). This CDR3 contains 14 residues. Trimming shortened V by 6 bases and J by 3 bases, and 18 bases separated the two germline ends. Germline V gene data show CDR1 as DFQATT and CDR2 as SNEGSKA (reference sequence).

There are a few counts of this clonotype. J is TRBJ2-1 and V is TRBV25-1; D is uncertain. Germline assignment: CDR1 MGHDK and CDR2 SYGVNS. Trimming removed 6 bases from V and 8 bases from J, with 8 bases in between. There are 11 residues in the CDR3. Here the CDR3 reads CASRETYEQFF. DNA for the CDR3: TGTGCCAGCAGGGAGACATATGAGCAGTTCTTC.

This clonotype was detected ten times or more. CDR3 DNA: TGTGCCAGCAGTTTCGTTCAGGGGGGGTCGATGAACACTGAAGCTTTCTTT. It encodes CASSFVQGGSMNTEAFF. The chain combines TRBV12-3 or TRBV12-4 with TRBJ1-1, with 7 bases identical to TRBD1. This CDR3 is built from 17 residues. V lost 3 bases to trimming and J lost 0 bases; unmatched junction nucleotides: 10.

This clonotype showed up just a few times. CDR3 region: CASSFNHGQGATNEKLFF. CDR3 sequence (DNA): TGTGCCAGCAGCTTTAATCATGGACAGGGTGCAACTAATGAAAAACTGTTTTTT. The chain recombines TRBV5-6 with TRBJ1-4; 8 bases map to TRBD1. This CDR3 is 18 amino acids long. V lost 2 bases to trimming and J lost 0 bases; unmatched junction nucleotides: 9. Germline loops: CDR1 SGHDT, CDR2 YYEEEE.

The chain links TRBV18 to TRBJ2-1, with no clear D. Trimming took 5 bases from V and 0 from J, leaving 11 bases between them. The V gene's germline CDR1 is KGHSH and CDR2 LQKENI. CDR3 size: 15 residues. CDR3 bases: TGTGCCAGCTCAAGAAGCACGGGCTCCTACAATGAGCAGTTCTTC. Translated, it gives CASSRSTGSYNEQFF.

At least ten counts were recorded for this clonotype. This chain joins TRBV4-3 and TRBJ2-3, with 13 bases aligning to TRBD2. The CDR3 sequence is 18 residues long. After removal of 0 bases from V and 6 bases from J, the junction contained 9 bases not matched to a gene. Per the germline V gene, CDR1 is LGHNA and CDR2 is YSLEER. CDR3 residues: CASSQDLLAGGPSDTQYF. Written as DNA, the CDR3 is TGCGCCAGCAGCCAAGATTTACTAGCGGGAGGGCCGTCGGATACGCAGTATTTT.

This clonotype was recorded a few times. This chain links TRBV11-2 with TRBJ1-1; the match to TRBD1 covers 9 bases. CDR3 length: 14 residues. Trimming removed 5 bases from V and 3 bases from J; junction bases left unmatched: 4. CDR1 and CDR2 from the germline V gene are SGHAT and FQNNGV. CDR3 sequence reads: CASSTNRGHTEAFF. The CDR3 nucleotides read TGTGCCAGCAGCACCAACAGGGGGCACACTGAAGCTTTCTTT. The full variable domain, rest sourced from reference TRBV11-2 and TRBJ1-1, is EAGVAQSPRYKIIEKRQSVAFWCNPISGHATLYWYQQILGQGPKLLIQFQNNGVVDDSQLPKDRFSAERLKGVDSTLKIQPAKLEDSAVYLCASSTNRGHTEAFFGQGTRLTVV.

This clonotype appeared many times. This rearrangement joins TRBV6-5 to TRBJ2-1, with 7 nucleotides matching TRBD2. Germline trimming cut 2 bases from V and 9 bases from J; bases unmatched to any gene: 7. This CDR3 contains 14 residues. Germline V gene sequence: CDR1 MNHEY, CDR2 SVGAGI. This CDR3 reads CASSYRTSNLEQFF. Here the CDR3 DNA reads TGTGCCAGCAGTTACCGGACTAGTAATCTTGAGCAGTTCTTC.

The table lists this clonotype with many counts. The rearrangement links TRBV29-1 to TRBJ1-1, with D perhaps matching TRBD1 (5 bases). Trimming removed 7 bases from V and 3 bases from J, with 15 bases in between. The CDR3 length is 13 residues. The V gene's germline CDR1 is SQVTM and CDR2 ANQGSEA. CDR3: CSAQGAVDTEAFF. DNA for the CDR3: TGCAGCGCGCAAGGGGCCGTGGACACTGAAGCTTTCTTT.

This clonotype was recorded at least ten times. The chain couples TRBV12-3 or TRBV12-4 to TRBJ1-2, with a weak D call TRBD1 (5 bases). Trimming took off 1 base at V and 1 base at J, with 7 bases between the two ends. The CDR3 has 14 amino acids. CDR3 DNA: TGTGCCAGCAGTTTAGGGGGGGATAACTATGGCTACACCTTC. Encoded protein: CASSLGGDNYGYTF.

At least ten counts were recorded for this clonotype. The chain uses TRBV20-1 and TRBJ2-3; TRBD2 might be the D (6 bases). V lost 2 bases and J 4 bases, leaving 13 bases between the germline ends. CDR1 is DFQATT, CDR2 SNEGSKA, per germline (reference sequence). The CDR3 length is 14 residues. The CDR3 DNA reads as TGCAGTGCTAGACGGCTAGCGTCGGCAGATACGCAGTATTTT. Protein product: CSARRLASADTQYF.

In this sample, this clonotype turned up many times. The chain employs TRBV20-1 and TRBJ2-5, with D unclear. The germline V gene encodes CDR1 DFQATT and CDR2 SNEGSKA (reference sequence). Trimming left V 3 bases short and J 1 base short, with 12 bases between. The CDR3 contains 14 residues. Written as DNA, the CDR3 is TGCAGTGCTAGTCGCCTAGGTATCCAAGAGACCCAGTACTTC. Its protein product is CSASRLGIQETQYF.

This clonotype was detected ten times or more. This sequence joins TRBV4-1 and TRBJ2-1; 10 nucleotides agree with TRBD2. This CDR3 is 16 amino acids long. Germline assignment: CDR1 MGHRA and CDR2 YSYEKL. J gave up 8 bases and V 0 bases, and 7 bases lay outside the gene matches. The CDR3 DNA reads TGCGCCAGCAGCCAAGAGGGTAGCGGGAGGAATTATGAGCAGTTCTTC. This sequence encodes CASSQEGSGRNYEQFF.

The V and J genes are TRBV3-1 and TRBJ2-7; D remains unclear. Germline V gene lookup returns CDR1 LGHDT and CDR2 YNNKEL (reference sequence). This CDR3 is 14 amino acids long. The V gene lost 0 bases and the J gene lost 6 bases, with 12 bases spanning the gap. CDR3 sequence (DNA): TGTGCCAGCAGCCAAGAACTCCACTCCGGCGAGCAGTACTTC. This sequence encodes CASSQELHSGEQYF.

V usage is TRBV20-1 and J usage is TRBJ2-1, with 13 bases that match TRBD2. The CDR3 totals 17 residues. V lost 0 bases and J lost 7; bases outside the gene matches: 9. Germline V gene data show CDR1 as DFQATT and CDR2 as SNEGSKA (reference sequence). The CDR3 sequence is CSARDQLAGGPNNEQFF. The CDR3 DNA is TGCAGTGCTAGAGATCAACTAGCGGGAGGGCCGAATAATGAGCAGTTCTTC.

This clonotype was seen many times. The chain joins TRBV20-1 to TRBJ1-5; tentative D call: TRBD1 (5 bases). This CDR3 contains 13 residues. Trimming shortened V by 6 bases and J by 1 base, and 10 bases separated the two germline ends. Germline CDR1 is DFQATT and CDR2 is SNEGSKA (reference sequence). The CDR3 protein is CSAIRDSNQPQHF. The CDR3 DNA reads TGCAGTGCCATCCGGGACAGCAATCAGCCCCAGCATTTT.

This clonotype was detected ten times or more. The J gene is TRBJ2-1, the V gene TRBV29-1; D is uncertain. Looked up from germline, CDR1 is SQVTM and CDR2 is ANQGSEA. Trimming stripped 2 bases from V and 10 bases from J, with 6 bases between. CDR3 length: 10 amino acids. CDR3 in amino acids: CSVENEEQFF. In DNA, the CDR3 is TGCAGCGTTGAAAACGAAGAGCAGTTCTTC.

The chain combines TRBV20-1 with TRBJ2-1; 12 bases agree with TRBD2. J was trimmed by 3 bases and V by 5 bases; bases with no gene match: 14. The germline gives CDR1 DFQATT, CDR2 SNEGSKA (reference sequence). This CDR3 spans 18 amino acids. The CDR3 bases are TGCAGTGCTTCCCCCGGGCTAGCGGGGGGGCTTGTCTACAATGAGCAGTTCTTC. Translation gives CSASPGLAGGLVYNEQFF.